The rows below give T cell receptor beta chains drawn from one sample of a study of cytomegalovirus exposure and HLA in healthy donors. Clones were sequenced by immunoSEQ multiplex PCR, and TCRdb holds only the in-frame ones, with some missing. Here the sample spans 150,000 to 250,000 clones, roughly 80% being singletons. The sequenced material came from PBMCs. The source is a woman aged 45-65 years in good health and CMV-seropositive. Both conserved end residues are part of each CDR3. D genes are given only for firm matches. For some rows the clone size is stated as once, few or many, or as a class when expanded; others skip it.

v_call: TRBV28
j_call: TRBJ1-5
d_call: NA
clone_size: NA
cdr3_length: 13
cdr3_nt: TGTGCCGTACCGGGACGGGGGGATCAGCCCCAGCATTTT
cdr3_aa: CAVPGRGDQPQHF

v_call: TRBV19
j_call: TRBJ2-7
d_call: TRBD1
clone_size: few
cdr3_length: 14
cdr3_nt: TGTGCCAGTAGTTTCGGGACAGGGAACTACGAGCAGTACTTC
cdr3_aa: CASSFGTGNYEQYF

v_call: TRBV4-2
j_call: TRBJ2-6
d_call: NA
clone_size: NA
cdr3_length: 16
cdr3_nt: TGTGCCAGCAGCCAAGTATGGAGCGGATCGACCAACGGCCTGACTTTC
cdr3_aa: CASSQVWSGSTNGLTF

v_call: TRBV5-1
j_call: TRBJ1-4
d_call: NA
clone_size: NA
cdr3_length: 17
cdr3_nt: TGCGCCAGCAGCTTGGAAGGGGGTCTTGCAACTAATGAAAAACTGTTTTTT
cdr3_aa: CASSLEGGLATNEKLFF

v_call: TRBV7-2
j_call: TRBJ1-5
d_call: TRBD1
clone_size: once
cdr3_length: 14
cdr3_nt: TGTGCCAGCAGCCCCAGACAGGGGAATCAGCCCCAGCATTTT
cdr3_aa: CASSPRQGNQPQHF

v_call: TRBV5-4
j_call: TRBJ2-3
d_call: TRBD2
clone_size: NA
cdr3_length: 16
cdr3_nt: TGTGCCAGCAGCCCCGCGGGGGGGGCCTCAGGAGATACGCAGTATTTT
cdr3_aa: CASSPAGGASGDTQYF

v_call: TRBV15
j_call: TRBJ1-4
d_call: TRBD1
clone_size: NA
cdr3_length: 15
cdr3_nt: TGTGCCACCAGCCCGCAAGGGACAGTTAATGAAAAACTGTTTTTT
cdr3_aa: CATSPQGTVNEKLFF

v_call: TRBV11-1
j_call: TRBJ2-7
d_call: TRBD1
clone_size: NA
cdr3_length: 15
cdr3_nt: TGTGCCAGCAGCATCTCACAGGGGCCTCAAGCCAAGCAGTACTTC
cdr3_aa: CASSISQGPQAKQYF

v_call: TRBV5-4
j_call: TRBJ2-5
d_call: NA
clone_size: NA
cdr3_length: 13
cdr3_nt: TGTGCCAGCAGCTTGGTCGGGAAAGAGACCCAGTACTTC
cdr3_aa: CASSLVGKETQYF

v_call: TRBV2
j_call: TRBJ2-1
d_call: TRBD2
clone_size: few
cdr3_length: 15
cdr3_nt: TGTGCCAGCAGTGAAGGGGGACTAGCGGGAGCTGAGCAGTTCTTC
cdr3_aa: CASSEGGLAGAEQFF

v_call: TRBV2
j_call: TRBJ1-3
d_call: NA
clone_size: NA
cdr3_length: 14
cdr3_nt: TGTGCCAGCAGTGTGACAAATACTGGAAACACCATATATTTT
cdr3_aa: CASSVTNTGNTIYF

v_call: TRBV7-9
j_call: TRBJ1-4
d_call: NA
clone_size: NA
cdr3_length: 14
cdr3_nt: TGTGCCAGCAGCTTAGGCCGGGCGGGTGAAAAACTGTTTTTT
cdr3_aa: CASSLGRAGEKLFF